Shown below are 10 T cell receptor beta chains from a single sample sequenced in a study of cytomegalovirus exposure and HLA in healthy donors. PCR used 60 Vbeta primers and 13 Jbeta primers. Assay used: immunoSEQ multiplex PCR; TCRdb lists only in-frame clones, some missing. The data show about 140,000 clones, about 80% seen once. Sequenced material: PBMCs. All receptors derive from a male donor in good health and CMV-seropositive.

This chain connects TRBV27 to TRBJ2-5; tentative D call: TRBD2 (6 bases). The end of the DNA is better explained by TRBJ2-7, so the J call may be wrong. CDR3 size: 14 residues. Germline values: CDR1 MNHEY, CDR2 SMNVEV (reference sequence). CDR3 bases: TGTGCCAGCAGTTTATCGGGGGGAGGCTACGAGCAGTACTTC. Protein: CASSLSGGGYEQYF.

The chain has TRBV6-6 and TRBJ1-2, with a tentative D call TRBD1 (5 bases). Trimming pared 8 bases from V and 5 bases from J, leaving 24 bases between. Germline CDR1 MNHNY, CDR2 SVGAGI (reference sequence). The CDR3 contains 16 residues. DNA of the CDR3: TGTGCCAGCCTTGGCAACGGTCAGGGCGTTAGATATGGCTACACCTTC. This sequence encodes CASLGNGQGVRYGYTF.

V and J are TRBV6-4 and TRBJ2-2; 7 bases are a match to TRBD1. The germline V gene has CDR1 MRHNA and CDR2 SNTAGT. The trim removed 6 bases at V and 1 base at J, leaving 5 bases unmatched. The CDR3 consists of 15 residues. The CDR3 reads CASSPRTGNTGELFF. The DNA for the CDR3 is TGTGCCAGCAGCCCAAGGACAGGGAACACCGGGGAGCTGTTTTTT.

This clone was seen only a few times. An end of the junction differs from the germline gene, which may be a read error. The chain carries TRBV9 and TRBJ2-7; tentatively, D is TRBD2 (5 bases). The CDR3 has 14 residues. Per germline, CDR1 SGDLS and CDR2 YYNGEE. The CDR3 here is CASSVAGNSHEQYF. The CDR3, as DNA: TGTGCCAGCAGCGTAGCCGGGAACTCCCACGAGCAGTACTTC.

The gene calls are TRBV4-2 and TRBJ2-5, with D unclear. The germline CDR1 and CDR2 sequences are LGHNA and YNFKEQ. V was pared by 0 bases and J by 5 bases, with 7 bases between. CDR3 size: 13 residues. CDR3 DNA: TGTGCCAGCAGCCAAGATAGAGTCGAGACCCAGTACTTC. The encoded protein is CASSQDRVETQYF.

This clone was seen more than once but under ten times. The CDR3 reads CASRKQGPPIGYTF. As DNA, the CDR3 is TGTGCCAGCAGGAAACAGGGTCCCCCTATAGGCTACACCTTC. V is TRBV13 and J is TRBJ1-2, with a weak D call TRBD1 (6 bases). V was clipped by 6 bases and J by 8 bases, with 19 bases between them. The CDR3 is made up of 14 amino acids. CDR1 is PRHDT, CDR2 FYEKMQ, per germline (reference sequence).

The chain joins TRBV4-2 to TRBJ2-5, with 8 bases matching TRBD1. The trim removed 0 bases at V and 8 bases at J, leaving 17 bases unmatched. The germline V gene encodes CDR1 LGHNA and CDR2 YNFKEQ. CDR3 length equals 18 residues. The CDR3 region has the DNA TGTGCCAGCAGCCAAGATGGAGGGACAGGCTATACGTGGGACACCCAGTACTTC. Its translation: CASSQDGGTGYTWDTQYF.

This clone was observed a few times. The V call is TRBV4-2, the J call TRBJ2-5; tentative D call: TRBD1 (6 bases). Per germline, CDR1 LGHNA and CDR2 YNFKEQ. The V end lost 0 bases, the J end lost 2 bases, and 13 bases lay between the germline ends. This CDR3 has 16 residues. CDR3 loop: CASSQEGRGAQETQYF. As DNA, the CDR3 is TGTGCCAGCAGCCAAGAGGGCAGGGGAGCGCAAGAGACCCAGTACTTC.

This rearrangement joins TRBV5-4 to TRBJ2-7; TRBD2 matches at 11 bases. V gave up 4 bases and J gave up 2 bases; unmatched junction bases: 5. The CDR3 has 15 amino acids. Germline loops: CDR1 SGHNT, CDR2 YYREEE (reference sequence). CDR3: CASSPGLAETYEQYF. CDR3 DNA: TGTGCCAGCAGCCCGGGACTAGCGGAGACCTACGAGCAGTACTTC. The whole variable domain, filled in from reference TRBV5-4 and TRBJ2-7, reads ETGVTQSPTHLIKTRGQQVTLRCSSQSGHNTVSWYQQALGQGPQFIFQYYREEENGRGNFPPRFSGLQFPNYSSELNVNALELDDSALYLCASSPGLAETYEQYFGPGTRLTVT.

V and J are TRBV4-2 and TRBJ1-2; D gene uncertain. This CDR3 region has 15 residues. Germline V lookup: CDR1 LGHNA, CDR2 YNFKEQ. Trimming took 1 base from V and 3 from J, leaving 12 bases between them. The CDR3 is CASSQGPDGDYGYTF. The CDR3 DNA sequence: TGTGCCAGCAGCCAAGGACCAGACGGGGACTATGGCTACACCTTC.